The 12 T cell receptor beta chains presented below share a single source sample, sequenced in a study of OX40 agonist ivuxolimab in advanced cancers. Clones were sequenced by immunoSEQ multiplex PCR, and TCRdb holds only the in-frame ones, with some missing. The sample shows over 65,000 clones, about nine tenths of them seen only once. The material sequenced was CD4+ or CD8+ T cells sorted from blood, taken in a trial of the OX40 agonist ivuxolimab. The receptor source for this set is an adult with an advanced solid tumor such as melanoma, head and neck, liver or kidney cancer.

The CDR3 loop reads CASSYRTYYEQYF. In DNA form, the CDR3 reads TGTGCCAGCAGTTACAGGACTTACTACGAGCAGTACTTC. This chain uses TRBV6-5 with TRBJ2-7; D is perhaps TRBD2 (5 bases). Looked up from germline, CDR1 is MNHEY and CDR2 is SVGAGI. The CDR3 covers 13 residues. Trimming cost V 2 bases and J 3 bases, with 8 bases left between them.

V is TRBV2 and J is TRBJ2-7; D is unresolved. The CDR3 is 14 residues long. V was pared by 7 bases and J by 5 bases, with 18 bases between. Germline V lookup: CDR1 SNHLY, CDR2 FYNNEI. CDR3: CASTYRPSRDEQYF. CDR3 in DNA: TGTGCCAGCACCTACCGACCGAGCCGGGACGAGCAGTACTTC.

The V call is TRBV5-4, the J call TRBJ2-7; D perhaps matches TRBD1 (6 bases). Looked up from germline, CDR1 is SGHNT and CDR2 is YYREEE (reference sequence). This CDR3 comprises 13 residues. V lost 4 bases to trimming and J lost 7 bases, with 15 bases between them. CDR3 DNA sequence: TGTGCCAGCAGCCTAACCTCAGGGGTGGAGCAGTACTTC. It codes for CASSLTSGVEQYF.

This chain links TRBV2 with TRBJ2-1, with D possibly matching TRBD2 (6 bases). V was pared by 1 base and J by 5 bases, with 12 bases between. The CDR3 has 15 amino acids. The germline V gene encodes CDR1 SNHLY and CDR2 FYNNEI. The CDR3 region is CASSEVGGIDNEQFF. The CDR3 bases are TGTGCCAGCAGTGAAGTAGGAGGGATAGACAATGAGCAGTTCTTC.

V gene TRBV5-1 combines with J gene TRBJ2-7; D not certain. Germline CDR1 is SGHRS and CDR2 is YFSETQ. V gave up 0 bases and J gave up 0 bases, with 4 bases separating them. The CDR3 contains 13 residues. CDR3 amino acids: CASSLVGSYEQYF. The CDR3 DNA reads as TGCGCCAGCAGCTTGGTTGGCTCCTACGAGCAGTACTTC.

This clone has just a few counts. This chain links TRBV9 with TRBJ1-5, with unresolved D. Between the trimmed V and J ends, which lost 3 bases and 2 bases, there was a span of 6 bases. CDR3 length equals 13 residues. Germline loops: CDR1 SGDLS, CDR2 YYNGEE. CDR3 in amino acids: CASSDGGNQPQHF. CDR3 coding DNA: TGTGCCAGCAGCGACGGGGGCAATCAGCCCCAGCATTTT.

This clone appeared a few times. The rearrangement links TRBV5-1 to TRBJ1-1; unclear D gene. Trimming shortened V by 0 bases and J by 4 bases, and 13 bases separated the two germline ends. This CDR3 has 15 amino acids. Germline V CDR1 and CDR2: SGHRS, YFSETQ. The CDR3 protein is CASSLGTALGTEAFF. CDR3 bases: TGCGCCAGCAGCTTGGGGACCGCCTTGGGCACTGAAGCTTTCTTT.

The genes are TRBV11-2 and TRBJ1-1; 8 nucleotides line up with TRBD1. Per germline, CDR1 SGHAT and CDR2 FQNNGV. The ends lost 4 bases at V and 4 bases at J; junction bases unmatched: 5. This CDR3 has 14 residues. CDR3 loop: CASSSITGGTEAFF. CDR3 DNA sequence: TGTGCCAGCAGCTCGATAACAGGGGGCACTGAAGCTTTCTTT. The entire variable domain, with the rest obtained from reference TRBV11-2 and TRBJ1-1, is as follows: EAGVAQSPRYKIIEKRQSVAFWCNPISGHATLYWYQQILGQGPKLLIQFQNNGVVDDSQLPKDRFSAERLKGVDSTLKIQPAKLEDSAVYLCASSSITGGTEAFFGQGTRLTVV.

The chain uses TRBV19 and TRBJ2-7; 7 positions match TRBD2. The junction had 13 bases not matched to a gene; V was cut back by 5 bases and J by 12 bases. CDR3 length equals 13 residues. The germline gives CDR1 LNHDA, CDR2 SQIVND (reference sequence). The CDR3 here is CASSPRDYLQLYF. CDR3 sequence (DNA): TGTGCCAGTAGTCCCCGGGACTACCTACAGCTGTACTTC.

The chain carries TRBV7-8 and TRBJ1-1; D not certain. V was trimmed by 1 base and J by 6 bases, leaving 12 bases between them. The CDR3 consists of 14 residues. Germline assignment: CDR1 SGHVS and CDR2 FQNEAQ. This chain's CDR3 is CASSLDPGSAEAFF. The CDR3 coding sequence is TGTGCCAGCAGCTTAGACCCGGGGAGCGCTGAAGCTTTCTTT.

The V and J genes are TRBV5-1 and TRBJ2-7; a weak D match, TRBD1 (5 bases). CDR3 length equals 14 residues. Germline lookup yields CDR1 SGHRS and CDR2 YFSETQ. V lost 1 base and J 4 bases, leaving 12 bases between the germline ends. The CDR3 nucleotides are TGCGCCAGCAGCTTGTCTAGACAGTCATACGAGCAGTACTTC. It yields the protein CASSLSRQSYEQYF.

This chain links TRBV27 with TRBJ1-6; TRBD1 is a possible D gene (5 bases). The V end lost 3 bases, the J end lost 2 bases, and 11 bases lay between the germline ends. From germline, CDR1 is MNHEY and CDR2 SMNVEV (reference sequence). There are 16 residues in the CDR3. The CDR3 nucleotides read TGTGCCAGCAGTTTCTGGGGCTCTGCCTATAATTCACCCCTCCACTTT. Its protein is CASSFWGSAYNSPLHF.